This T cell receptor (beta chain) was found in a study of OX40 agonist ivuxolimab in advanced cancers. Study summary: Of mixed ages from 23 to 79 and averaging approximately 60 years, the group was approximately 84% male.

Libraries were prepared by immunoSEQ multiplex PCR; TCRdb keeps only in-frame clonotypes and omits some of them. This sample has roughly 66,000 clones, with 80% found just once. About this clone: Antigen: not known.

The study, taken as a whole, reports: The average count of expanded clones was higher among CD8+ T cells than among CD4+.

The source was CD4+ or CD8+ T cells sorted from blood, collected in a trial of the OX40 agonist ivuxolimab. This receptor was taken from an adult with an advanced solid tumor such as melanoma, head and neck, liver or kidney cancer.

CDR3 sequence reads: CASSLGVGTGGEKLFF. The CDR3 DNA reads TGTGCCAGCAGCTTAGGTGTCGGGACAGGGGGCGAAAAACTGTTTTTT. This chain uses TRBV13 with TRBJ1-4; 12 nucleotides line up with TRBD1. CDR1 is PRHDT and CDR2 is FYEKMQ in the germline V gene (reference sequence). The CDR3 is 16 amino acids. The V segment lost 0 bases and the J segment 8 bases; nucleotides outside the gene matches: 4.